These T cell receptor beta chains were read from a single sample in a study of graft-versus-host responses after intestinal transplantation. No antigen has been assigned to these receptors. Assay: immunoSEQ multiplex PCR; the TCRdb copy retains only in-frame clones and omits some. The sample has 60,000 to 75,000 clones; around 90% are singletons. The sequencing used unstimulated CD8+ T cells sorted from spleen or lymph node cells, collected before intestinal transplant. These receptors were collected from a human donor who received an intestinal transplant. Both conserved end residues are part of each CDR3. D genes are given only for firm matches. Where a row states a size, it is once, few, many or the class of an expanded clone; other rows omit it.

size,D,J,V,DNA,CDR3
-,-,TRBJ2-1,TRBV29-1,TGCAGCGTTGAGGGGGGGCAGGTCAATGAGCAGTTCTTC,CSVEGGQVNEQFF
few,TRBD1,TRBJ1-2,TRBV4-1,TGCGCCAGCAGCCAGAAGGGGGAGCAGGGGGCGTATGGCTACACCTTC,CASSQKGEQGAYGYTF
-,-,TRBJ2-1,TRBV4-1,TGCGCCAGCAGCCAAGATCGACGGGGCAATGAGCAGTTCTTC,CASSQDRRGNEQFF
few,TRBD1,TRBJ2-6,TRBV19,TGTGCCAGTAGTATTAGGACAGGGGAACCTGGGGCCAACGTCCTGACTTTC,CASSIRTGEPGANVLTF
few,-,TRBJ1-1,TRBV6-1,TGTGCCAGCAGTGAATCCCTTCCGGGGACTGAAGCTTTCTTT,CASSESLPGTEAFF
-,-,TRBJ2-7,TRBV27,TGTGCCAGCAGTTTTGGGGCGGGGAACGAGCAGTACTTC,CASSFGAGNEQYF
few,TRBD1,TRBJ2-2,TRBV5-5,TGTGCCAGCAGCTTGGATCCGGGACAGGGCGACACCGGGGAGCTGTTTTTT,CASSLDPGQGDTGELFF
-,TRBD1,TRBJ2-7,TRBV27,TGTGCCAGCAGTCCCATATCAGACGGGACAGGGGACCAGTACTTC,CASSPISDGTGDQYF
-,-,TRBJ1-1,TRBV27,TGTGCCAGCAGTTTATCGAGCGGGCAGGTTGGGACTGAAGCTTTCTTT,CASSLSSGQVGTEAFF
-,TRBD1,TRBJ2-7,TRBV27,TGTGCCAGCAGTTTATCGGGGCAGGGGGCCTCCTACGAGCAGTACTTC,CASSLSGQGASYEQYF
-,TRBD1,TRBJ1-1,TRBV7-9,TGTGCCAGCAGCCGGACAGGCCATGAAGCTTTCTTT,CASSRTGHEAFF
-,-,TRBJ1-5,TRBV28,TGTGCCAGCAGTTTGCCCACGGACTGGAATCAGCCCCAGCATTTT,CASSLPTDWNQPQHF
once,-,TRBJ2-7,TRBV4-1,TGCGCCAGCAGCCAAGAGCCCAGCGGCCCCTCCTACGAGCAGTACTTC,CASSQEPSGPSYEQYF
-,-,TRBJ2-2,TRBV9,TGTGCCAGCAGCGTAGGAGGAGGTTTGGGGGAGCTGTTTTTT,CASSVGGGLGELFF
once,TRBD1,TRBJ2-7,TRBV9,TGTGCCAGCAGCCCGAAGGACAGGCCCCCCTACGAGCAGTACTTC,CASSPKDRPPYEQYF